What follows is one TCR beta chain and its context. This entry belongs to a study of cytomegalovirus exposure and HLA in healthy donors. Germline V gene lookup returns CDR1 KGHSH and CDR2 LQKENI. The CDR3 length is 15 residues. The V and J ends lost 8 bases and 7 bases respectively, with 23 bases between them. Vbeta (60) and Jbeta (13) primers were used in the PCR. In the authors' methods: Later, an analysis found some 80 million unique TCR beta chains, and around 12 million of these were shared. Using immunoSEQ multiplex PCR, the repertoire was profiled, and TCRdb retains in-frame clones only, with some absent. For V, J and clone size, that table is used; D and trimming come from the DNA. The sample records roughly 150,000 clones, over 70% being singletons.

This receptor was obtained from a middle-aged woman in good health and CMV-seronegative. Source material: PBMCs. V gene TRBV18 combines with J gene TRBJ2-5; D is possibly TRBD2 (6 bases). The CDR3 nucleotides are TGTGCCAGCCACGACGTAGGCATCCCGCGGGGGACCCAGTACTTC. This encodes CASHDVGIPRGTQYF.